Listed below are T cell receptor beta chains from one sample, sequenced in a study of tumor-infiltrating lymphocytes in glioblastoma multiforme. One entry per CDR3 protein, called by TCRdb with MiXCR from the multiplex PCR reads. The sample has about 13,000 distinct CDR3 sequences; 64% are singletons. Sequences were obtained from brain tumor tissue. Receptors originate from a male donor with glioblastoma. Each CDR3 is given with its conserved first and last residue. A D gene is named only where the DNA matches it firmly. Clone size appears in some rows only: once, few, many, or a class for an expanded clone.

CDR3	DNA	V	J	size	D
CSAISGISYEQYF	TGCAGTGCTATTAGCGGGATCTCCTACGAGCAGTACTTC	TRBV20-1	TRBJ2-7	medium-sized	TRBD2
CASSLGQSERLFF	TGTGCCAGCAGCTTGGGGCAGTCTGAAAGGCTGTTTTTT	TRBV5-6	TRBJ1-4	.	.
CASSLESGRNSPLHF	TGTGCCAGCAGTTTGGAGAGCGGCCGGAATTCACCCCTCCACTTT	TRBV12-3/TRBV12-4	TRBJ1-6	few	.
CAWNKGGNQPQHF	TGTGCCTGGAATAAGGGGGGCAATCAGCCCCAGCATTTT	TRBV30	TRBJ1-5	.	.
CASSPRPGSEAFF	TGTGCCAGCAGCCCGAGACCGGGGTCTGAAGCTTTCTTT	TRBV5-4	TRBJ1-1	many	.
CASSSGRLAKNIQYF	TGTGCCAGCAGCTCGGGCAGATTAGCCAAAAACATTCAGTACTTC	TRBV11-3	TRBJ2-4	.	.
CASSLWTGAMNAEAFF	TGTGCCAGCAGTTTATGGACAGGAGCCATGAACGCTGAAGCTTTCTTT	TRBV28	TRBJ1-1	few	.
CASSLESITTYTQYF	TGTGCCAGCAGCTTGGAGAGTATAACCACATATACGCAGTATTTT	TRBV5-4	TRBJ2-3	few	.
CASGFSGLALYEQNF	TGTGCCAGTGGCTTCTCTGGCCTAGCACTATACGAGCAGAACTTC	TRBV11-2	TRBJ2-7	few	.
CASSFGPANEQFF	TGTGCCAGCAGCTTTGGACCAGCCAATGAGCAATTCTTC	TRBV11-1	TRBJ2-1	.	.
CSARYVTPDQPQHF	TGCAGTGCTAGATACGTAACCCCGGATCAGCCCCAGCATTTT	TRBV20-1	TRBJ1-5	many	.
CASSEARTSGGAIDEKFF	TGTGCCAGCAGTGAAGCTCGAACCTCAGGGGGCGCGATCGATGAGAAGTTCTTC	TRBV6-1	TRBJ2-1	.	TRBD1
CAIKGLAGAGELFF	TGTGCCATCAAAGGACTAGCGGGGGCCGGGGAGCTGTTTTTT	TRBV10-3	TRBJ2-2	.	TRBD2
CASRRRDRDYSPLHF	TGTGCCAGCAGACGCCGGGACAGGGATTATTCACCCCTCCACTTT	TRBV27	TRBJ1-6	few	TRBD1
CSATDSDRVLAYEQYF	TGCAGTGCTACAGATTCAGACAGGGTTTTAGCTTACGAGCAGTACTTC	TRBV20-1	TRBJ2-7	many	TRBD1
CASSQEVREQESQYF	TGCGCCAGCAGCCAAGAAGTCAGGGAACAGGAGTCCCAGTACTTT	TRBV4-1	TRBJ2-5	.	.
CSVKPGLTDTQYF	TGCAGCGTGAAACCGGGACTCACAGATACGCAGTATTTT	TRBV29-1	TRBJ2-3	few	.
CAGSGETGGNYEQHF	TGTGCCGGCAGTGGAGAGACAGGGGGAAACTACGAGCAGCACTTC	TRBV6-1	TRBJ2-7	.	TRBD1
CASSPASGSYEQYF	TGTGCCAGCAGCCCGGCTAGCGGCTCCTACGAGCAGTACTTC	TRBV4-2	TRBJ2-7	.	TRBD2
CASSLVAGGPWEQLF	TGTGCCAGCAGCTTGGTAGCGGGGGGGCCTTGGGAGCAGCTCTTC	TRBV5-6	TRBJ2-1	.	TRBD2
CIASRPGLARGPSSTDTQYF	TGCATTGCTAGTCGCCCCGGACTAGCAAGAGGGCCGAGTAGCACAGATACGCAGTATTTT	TRBV20-1	TRBJ2-3	.	TRBD2
CASSLITARETYEQYF	TGTGCCAGCAGCCTGATTACGGCGAGAGAAACCTACGAGCAGTACTTC	TRBV11-3	TRBJ2-7	many	.
CASSGSGDGQFF	TGTGCTAGTAGCGGGAGTGGCGATGGGCAGTTCTTC	TRBV2	TRBJ2-1	few	TRBD2
CCAGKDGGNYEQYF	TGCTGTGCTGGGAAGGACGGCGGAAACTACGAGCAGTACTTC	TRBV20-1	TRBJ2-7	.	.
CASSSGVYEQYF	TGTGCCAGCAGCTCGGGGGTTTACGAGCAGTACTTC	TRBV7-9	TRBJ2-7	few	.
CASSLTSGRASGELF	TGTGCCAGCAGCCTGACTAGCGGGAGGGCGTCCGGGGAGCTGTTT	TRBV7-8	TRBJ2-2	.	TRBD2
CASTFGTSGSSEQFF	TGTGCCAGCACCTTCGGGACTAGCGGGAGTAGTGAGCAGTTCTTC	TRBV11-2	TRBJ2-1	many	TRBD2
CSALADGGELFF	TGCAGTGCATTAGCGGACGGCGGGGAGCTGTTTTTT	TRBV20-1	TRBJ2-2	once	.
CASIGSGDKQFF	TGTGCTAGTATCGGGAGTGGCGATAAGCAGTTCTTC	TRBV2	TRBJ2-1	.	.
CSTDIQGYTEAFF	TGCAGTACGGATATACAGGGTTACACTGAAGCTTTCTTT	TRBV20-1	TRBJ1-1	.	.
CSARDDGGLFF	TGCAGTGCTAGGGATGACGGAGGACTTTTTTTT	TRBV20-1	TRBJ1-4	.	.
CSARAQGKYRYYCYTF	TGCAGTGCTAGAGCCCAAGGAAAATACAGGTACTATTGCTACACCTTC	TRBV20-1	TRBJ1-2	.	.
CASSHSGGDTGDLFF	TGTGCCAGCAGTCACTCAGGGGGGGATACCGGGGACCTGTTTTTT	TRBV6-6	TRBJ2-2	.	.
CASRDKNNNEQFF	TGTGCCAGCAGGGACAAGAATAACAATGAGCAGTTCTTC	TRBV6-2/TRBV6-3	TRBJ2-1	.	.
CASSPVGGGQPQHF	TGTGCCAGCAGTCCGGTGGGGGGCGGTCAGCCCCAGCATTTT	TRBV12-3/TRBV12-4	TRBJ1-5	.	.
CASTPSYEQYF	TGTGCCAGCACCCCCTCCTACGAGCAGTACTTC	TRBV2	TRBJ2-7	once	.
CASRDGRDLNTGELFF	TGTGCCAGCAGGGACGGGCGGGACCTAAACACCGGGGAGCTGTTTTTT	TRBV6-2/TRBV6-3	TRBJ2-2	.	.
CSVARDTESSLHF	TGCAGCGTCGCCAGGGACACAGAATCATCCCTCCACTTT	TRBV29-1	TRBJ1-6	.	.
CASSRTSGSVNEQYF	TGTGCCAGCAGCAGGACTAGCGGGAGTGTCAACGAGCAGTACTTC	TRBV11-1	TRBJ2-7	large	TRBD2
CGRGSGDQETRYF	TGCGGTCGTGGTTCAGGGGACCAAGAGACCCGGTACTTC	TRBV29-1	TRBJ2-5	.	.
CASSDPPGQGSYEQYF	TGTGCCAGCAGTGACCCCCCGGGACAGGGCTCCTACGAGCAGTACTTC	TRBV25-1	TRBJ2-7	medium-sized	TRBD1
CASAHTLAEGRLRTYEQYF	TGTGCCAGCGCACACACGTTGGCAGAGGGCCGCCTTCGTACCTACGAGCAGTACTTC	TRBV28	TRBJ2-7	.	.
CASSLSGDVLREQYF	TGTGCCAGCAGCTTAAGCGGGGACGTACTACGAGAGCAGTACTTC	TRBV11-2	TRBJ2-7	few	TRBD2
CASSRETGTRQHF	TGCGCCAGCAGCAGGGAGACAGGCACGCGACAGCATTTT	TRBV10-2	TRBJ1-5	.	.
CVSSQDVRYNEQFF	TGTGTCAGCAGCCAAGATGTGCGTTACAATGAGCAGTTCTTT	TRBV14	TRBJ2-1	.	.
CASMSMDRDEQYF	TGCGCCAGCATGTCCATGGACCGTGACGAGCAGTACTTC	TRBV10-2	TRBJ2-7	.	.
CASSRQRSGDQPKHF	TGTGCCAGCAGTCGTCAGAGAAGTGGCGATCAGCCCAAGCATTTT	TRBV6-5	TRBJ1-5	.	.
CASNSGMTNEKLFF	TGTGCCAGCAACTCGGGGATGACTAATGAAAAACTGTTTTTT	TRBV14	TRBJ1-4	.	.
CASSYLDGRRDIQYF	TGTGCCAGCAGTTACTTGGACGGGAGACGTGACATTCAGTACTTC	TRBV6-2/TRBV6-3	TRBJ2-4	.	.
CAINESGQERYF	TGTGCCATCAATGAATCGGGACAGGAGCGGTACTTC	TRBV10-3	TRBJ2-7	.	TRBD1
CASSSRDSSYELYF	TGTGCCAGCAGCTCACGGGACAGCTCCTACGAGCTGTACTTC	TRBV7-9	TRBJ2-7	.	TRBD1
CASSPGLAGPEQFF	TGTGCCAGCAGCCCTGGACTAGCGGGGCCCGAGCAGTTCTTC	TRBV11-2	TRBJ2-1	once	TRBD2